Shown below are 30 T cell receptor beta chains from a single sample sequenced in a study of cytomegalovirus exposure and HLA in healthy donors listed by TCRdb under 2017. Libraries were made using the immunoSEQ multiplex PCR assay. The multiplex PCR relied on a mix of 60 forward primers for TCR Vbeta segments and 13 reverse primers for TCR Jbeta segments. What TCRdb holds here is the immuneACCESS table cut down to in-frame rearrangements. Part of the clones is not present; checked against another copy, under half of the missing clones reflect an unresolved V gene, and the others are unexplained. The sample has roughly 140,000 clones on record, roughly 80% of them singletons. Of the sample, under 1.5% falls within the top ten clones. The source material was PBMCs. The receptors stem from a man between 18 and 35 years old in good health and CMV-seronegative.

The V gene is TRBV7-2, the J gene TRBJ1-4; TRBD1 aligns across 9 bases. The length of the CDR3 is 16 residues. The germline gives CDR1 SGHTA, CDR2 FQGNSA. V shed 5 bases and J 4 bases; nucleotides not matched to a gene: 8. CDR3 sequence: CASSQPPGQGNEKLFF. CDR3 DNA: TGTGCCAGCAGCCAGCCCCCGGGACAGGGTAATGAAAAACTGTTTTTT. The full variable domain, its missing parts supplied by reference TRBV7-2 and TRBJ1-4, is GAGVSQSPSNKVTEKGKDVELRCDPISGHTALYWYRQSLGQGLEFLIYFQGNSAPDKSGLPSDRFSAERTGGSVSTLTIQRTQQEDSAVYLCASSQPPGQGNEKLFFGSGTQLSVL.

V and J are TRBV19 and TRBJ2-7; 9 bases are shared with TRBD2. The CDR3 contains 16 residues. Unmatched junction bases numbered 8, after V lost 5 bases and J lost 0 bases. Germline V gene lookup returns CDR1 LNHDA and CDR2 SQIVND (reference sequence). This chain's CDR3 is CASSDLTSGSSYEQYF. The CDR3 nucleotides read TGTGCCAGTAGTGACCTGACTAGCGGTAGCTCCTACGAGCAGTACTTC.

DNA for the CDR3: TGTGCCAGCTCACCAATAGTGACTCGTCGTATAGAGACCGGGTACTTC. Translation gives CASSPIVTRRIETGYF. The rearrangement uses TRBV18 and TRBJ2-5; D gene uncertain. The germline V gene has CDR1 KGHSH and CDR2 LQKENI. The CDR3 has 16 amino acids. Trimming pared 2 bases from V and 13 bases from J, leaving 26 bases between. Full variable domain (missing parts from reference TRBV18 and TRBJ2-5): NAGVMQNPRHLVRRRGQEARLRCSPMKGHSHVYWYRQLPEEGLKFMVYLQKENIIDESGMPKERFSAEFPKEGPSILRIQQVVRGDSAAYFCASSPIVTRRIETGYFGPGTRLLVL.

The CDR3 is CASASSYNEQFF. Written as DNA, the CDR3 is TGTGCCAGCGCCAGCTCCTACAATGAGCAGTTCTTC. The rearrangement joins TRBV27 to TRBJ2-1; unclear D gene. The CDR3 covers 12 residues. The germline gives CDR1 MNHEY, CDR2 SMNVEV (reference sequence). Trimming left V 8 bases short and J 0 bases short, with 5 bases between.

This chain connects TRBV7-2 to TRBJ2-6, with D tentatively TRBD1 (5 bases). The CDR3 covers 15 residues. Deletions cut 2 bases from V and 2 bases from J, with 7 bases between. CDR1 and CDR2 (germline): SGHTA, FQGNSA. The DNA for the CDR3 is TGTGCCAGCAGCTTAAGGGGCGCTGGGGCCAACGTCCTGACTTTC. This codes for CASSLRGAGANVLTF.

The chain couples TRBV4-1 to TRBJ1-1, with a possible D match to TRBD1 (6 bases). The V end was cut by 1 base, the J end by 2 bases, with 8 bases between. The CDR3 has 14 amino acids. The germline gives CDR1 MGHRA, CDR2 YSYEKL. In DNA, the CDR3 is TGCGCCAGCAGCCAAGGGACAGCCAACACTGAAGCTTTCTTT. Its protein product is CASSQGTANTEAFF.

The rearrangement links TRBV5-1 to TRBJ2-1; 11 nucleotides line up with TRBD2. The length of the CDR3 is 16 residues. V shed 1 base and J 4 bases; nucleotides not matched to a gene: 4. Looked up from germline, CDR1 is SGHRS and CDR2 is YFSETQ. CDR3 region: CASSLSGTSGYNEQFF. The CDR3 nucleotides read TGCGCCAGCAGCTTGAGCGGGACTAGCGGTTACAATGAGCAGTTCTTC.

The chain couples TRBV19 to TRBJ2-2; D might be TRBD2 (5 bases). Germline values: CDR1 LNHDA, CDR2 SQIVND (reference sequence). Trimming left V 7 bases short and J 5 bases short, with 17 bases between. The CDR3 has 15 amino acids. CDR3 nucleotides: TGTGCCAGTATTTTGGACTTTGGCTATACCGGGGAGCTGTTTTTT. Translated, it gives CASILDFGYTGELFF.

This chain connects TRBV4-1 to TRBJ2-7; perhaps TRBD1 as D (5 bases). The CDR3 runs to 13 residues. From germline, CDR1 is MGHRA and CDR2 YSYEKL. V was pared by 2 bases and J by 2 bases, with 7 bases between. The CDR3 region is CASSQTRAYEQYF. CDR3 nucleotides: TGCGCCAGCAGCCAAACCAGGGCCTACGAGCAGTACTTC.

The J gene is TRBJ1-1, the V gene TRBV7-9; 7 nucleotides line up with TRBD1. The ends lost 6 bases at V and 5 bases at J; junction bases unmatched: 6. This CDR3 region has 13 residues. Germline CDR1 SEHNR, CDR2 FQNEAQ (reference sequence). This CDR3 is CASSYEQGTEAFF. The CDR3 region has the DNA TGTGCCAGCAGTTACGAACAGGGGACTGAAGCTTTCTTT.

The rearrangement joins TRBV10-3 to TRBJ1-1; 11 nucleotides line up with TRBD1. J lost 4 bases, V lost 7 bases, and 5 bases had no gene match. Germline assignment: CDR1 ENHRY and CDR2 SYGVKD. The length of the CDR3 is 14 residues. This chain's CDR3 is CAITKGQGVTEAFF. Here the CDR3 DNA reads TGTGCCATCACCAAGGGACAGGGGGTCACTGAAGCTTTCTTT.

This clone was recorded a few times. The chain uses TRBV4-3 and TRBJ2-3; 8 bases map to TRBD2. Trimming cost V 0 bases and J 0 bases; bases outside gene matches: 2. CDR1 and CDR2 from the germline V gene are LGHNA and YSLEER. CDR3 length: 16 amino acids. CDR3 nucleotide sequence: TGCGCCAGCAGCCAAGAAGCGGGGGCCAGCACAGATACGCAGTATTTT. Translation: CASSQEAGASTDTQYF.

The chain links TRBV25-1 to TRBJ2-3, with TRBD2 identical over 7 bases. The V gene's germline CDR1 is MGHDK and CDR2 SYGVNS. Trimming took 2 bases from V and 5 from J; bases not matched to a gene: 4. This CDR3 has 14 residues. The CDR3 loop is CASSEGGEVDTQYF. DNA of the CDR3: TGTGCCAGCAGTGAAGGGGGGGAGGTAGATACGCAGTATTTT. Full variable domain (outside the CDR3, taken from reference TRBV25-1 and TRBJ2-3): EADIYQTPRYLVIGTGKKITLECSQTMGHDKMYWYQQDPGMELHLIHYSYGVNSTEKGDLSSESTVSRIRTEHFPLTLESARPSHTSQYLCASSEGGEVDTQYFGPGTRLTVL.

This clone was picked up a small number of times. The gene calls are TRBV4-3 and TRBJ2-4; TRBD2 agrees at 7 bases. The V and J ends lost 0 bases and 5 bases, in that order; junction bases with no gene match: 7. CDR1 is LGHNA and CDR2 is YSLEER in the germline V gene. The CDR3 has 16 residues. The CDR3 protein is CASSQDPSGSENIQYF. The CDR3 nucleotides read TGCGCCAGCAGCCAAGATCCTAGCGGCAGTGAAAACATTCAGTACTTC.

Written as DNA, the CDR3 is TGTGCCAGCAGTCTGGGAGGAGGTGAGCAGTTCTTC. Translating it yields CASSLGGGEQFF. The J gene is TRBJ2-1, the V gene TRBV27, with D perhaps TRBD2 (6 bases). The CDR3 runs to 12 residues. Germline loops: CDR1 MNHEY, CDR2 SMNVEV (reference sequence). The V and J ends lost 5 bases and 9 bases respectively, with 11 bases between them.

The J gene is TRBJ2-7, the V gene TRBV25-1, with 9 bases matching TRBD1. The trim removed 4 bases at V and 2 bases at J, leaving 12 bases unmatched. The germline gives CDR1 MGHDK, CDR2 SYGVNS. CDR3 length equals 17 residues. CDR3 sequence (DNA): TGTGCCAGCAGTGCCCGACTTACAGGGGGCCGGGCCTACGAGCAGTACTTC. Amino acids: CASSARLTGGRAYEQYF.

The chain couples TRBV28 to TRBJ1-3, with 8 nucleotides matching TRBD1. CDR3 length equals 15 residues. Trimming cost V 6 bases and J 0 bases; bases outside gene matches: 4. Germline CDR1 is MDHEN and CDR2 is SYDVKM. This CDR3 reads CASSRQGRSGNTIYF. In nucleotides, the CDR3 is TGTGCCAGCAGCCGACAGGGGCGCTCTGGAAACACCATATATTTT.

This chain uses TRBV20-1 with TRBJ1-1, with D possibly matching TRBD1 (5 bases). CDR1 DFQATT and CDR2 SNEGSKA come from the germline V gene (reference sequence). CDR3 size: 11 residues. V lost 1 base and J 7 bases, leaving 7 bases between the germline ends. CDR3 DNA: TGCAGTGCTAGAGGGCAGGGTGAAGCTTTCTTT. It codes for CSARGQGEAFF.

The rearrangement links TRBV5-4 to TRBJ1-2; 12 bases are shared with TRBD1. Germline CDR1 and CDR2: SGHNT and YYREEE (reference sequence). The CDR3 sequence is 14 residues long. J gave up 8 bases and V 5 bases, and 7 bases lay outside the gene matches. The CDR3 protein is CASSLPGQGAGYTF. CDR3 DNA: TGTGCCAGCAGTTTACCGGGACAGGGGGCGGGCTACACCTTC.

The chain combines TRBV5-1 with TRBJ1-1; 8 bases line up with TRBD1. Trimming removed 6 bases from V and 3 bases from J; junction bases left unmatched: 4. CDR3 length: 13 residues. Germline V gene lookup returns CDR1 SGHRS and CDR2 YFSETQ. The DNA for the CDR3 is TGCGCCAGCACCACACAGGGGGACACTGAAGCTTTCTTT. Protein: CASTTQGDTEAFF.

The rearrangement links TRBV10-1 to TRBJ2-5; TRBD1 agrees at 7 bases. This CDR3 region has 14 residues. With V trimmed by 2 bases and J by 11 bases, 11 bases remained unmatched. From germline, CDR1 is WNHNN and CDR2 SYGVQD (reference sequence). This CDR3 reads CASSEGTVPGEQYF. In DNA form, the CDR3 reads TGCGCCAGCAGTGAGGGGACAGTGCCCGGGGAGCAGTACTTC.

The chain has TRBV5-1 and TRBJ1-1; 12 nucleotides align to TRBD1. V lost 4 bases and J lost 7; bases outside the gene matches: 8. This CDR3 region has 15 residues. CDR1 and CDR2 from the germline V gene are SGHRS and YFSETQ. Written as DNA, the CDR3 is TGCGCCAGCAGCAAGGGACAGGGGGCGCAGGATGAAGCTTTCTTT. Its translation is CASSKGQGAQDEAFF.

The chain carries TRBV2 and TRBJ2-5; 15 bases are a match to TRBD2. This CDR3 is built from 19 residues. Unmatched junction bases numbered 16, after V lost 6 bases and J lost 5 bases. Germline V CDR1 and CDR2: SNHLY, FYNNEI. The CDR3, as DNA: TGTGCCAGCAGACACCGAGGACTAGCGGGAGGGGGGAGATGGGAGACCCAGTACTTC. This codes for CASRHRGLAGGGRWETQYF.

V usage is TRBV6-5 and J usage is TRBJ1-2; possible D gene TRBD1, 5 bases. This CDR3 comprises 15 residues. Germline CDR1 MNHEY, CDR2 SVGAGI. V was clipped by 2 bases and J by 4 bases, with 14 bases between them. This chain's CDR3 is CASSYAAGKGYGYTF. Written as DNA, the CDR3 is TGTGCCAGCAGTTACGCGGCAGGGAAGGGCTATGGCTACACCTTC.

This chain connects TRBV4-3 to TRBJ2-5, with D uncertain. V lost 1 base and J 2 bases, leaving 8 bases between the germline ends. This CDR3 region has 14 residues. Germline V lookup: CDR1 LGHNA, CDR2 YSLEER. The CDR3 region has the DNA TGCGCCAGCAGCCAAGGGCGGTATCAAGAGACCCAGTACTTC. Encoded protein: CASSQGRYQETQYF.

In DNA, the CDR3 is TGTGCCAGCAGCTTGTCAGCGGGAGGGCCAAGAGAGCAGTACTTC. Its translation is CASSLSAGGPREQYF. The gene calls are TRBV7-2 and TRBJ2-7; 10 nucleotides align to TRBD2. Germline assignment: CDR1 SGHTA and CDR2 FQGNSA. The CDR3 extends over 15 amino acids. Trimming removed 3 bases from V and 7 bases from J; junction bases left unmatched: 9.

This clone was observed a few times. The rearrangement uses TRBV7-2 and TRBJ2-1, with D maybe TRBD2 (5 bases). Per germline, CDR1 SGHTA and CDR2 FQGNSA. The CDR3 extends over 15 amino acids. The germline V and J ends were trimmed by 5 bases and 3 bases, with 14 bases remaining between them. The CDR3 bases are TGTGCCAGCAGCCTCACGGACGGGAACTACAATGAGCAGTTCTTC. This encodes CASSLTDGNYNEQFF. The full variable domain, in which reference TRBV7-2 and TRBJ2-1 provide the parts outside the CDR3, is GAGVSQSPSNKVTEKGKDVELRCDPISGHTALYWYRQSLGQGLEFLIYFQGNSAPDKSGLPSDRFSAERTGGSVSTLTIQRTQQEDSAVYLCASSLTDGNYNEQFFGPGTRLTVL.

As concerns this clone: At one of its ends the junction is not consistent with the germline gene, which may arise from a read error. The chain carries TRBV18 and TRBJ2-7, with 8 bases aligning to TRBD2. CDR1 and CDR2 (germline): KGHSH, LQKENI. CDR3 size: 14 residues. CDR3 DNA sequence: TGTGCCAGCTCCCCACAAGCGGGGGATTACGAGCAGTACTTC. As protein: CASSPQAGDYEQYF.

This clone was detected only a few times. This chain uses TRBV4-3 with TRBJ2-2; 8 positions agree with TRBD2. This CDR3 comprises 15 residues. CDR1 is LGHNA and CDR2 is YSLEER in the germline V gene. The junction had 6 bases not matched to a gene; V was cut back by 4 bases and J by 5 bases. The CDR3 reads CASSPKRERTGELFF. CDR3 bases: TGCGCCAGCAGCCCAAAGCGGGAGCGTACCGGGGAGCTGTTTTTT.

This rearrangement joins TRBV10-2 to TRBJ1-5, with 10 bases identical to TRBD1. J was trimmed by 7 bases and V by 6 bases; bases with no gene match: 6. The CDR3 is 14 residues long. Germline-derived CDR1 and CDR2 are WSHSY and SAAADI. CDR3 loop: CASRSTGGGQPQHF. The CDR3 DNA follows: TGCGCCAGCAGGTCGACAGGGGGCGGGCAGCCCCAGCATTTT.